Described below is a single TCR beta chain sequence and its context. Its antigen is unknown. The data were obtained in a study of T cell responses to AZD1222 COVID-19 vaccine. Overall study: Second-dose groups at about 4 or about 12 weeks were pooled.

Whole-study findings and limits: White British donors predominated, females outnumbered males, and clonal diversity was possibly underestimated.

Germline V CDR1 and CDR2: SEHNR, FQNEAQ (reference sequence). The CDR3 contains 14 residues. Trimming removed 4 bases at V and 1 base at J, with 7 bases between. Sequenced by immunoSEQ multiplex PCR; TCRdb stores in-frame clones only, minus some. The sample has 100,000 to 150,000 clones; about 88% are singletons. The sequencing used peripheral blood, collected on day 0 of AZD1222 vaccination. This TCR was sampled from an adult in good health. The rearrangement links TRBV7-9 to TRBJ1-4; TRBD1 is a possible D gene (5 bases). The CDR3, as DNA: TGTGCCAGCAGCTCCGACAGAACTAATGAAAAACTGTTTTTT. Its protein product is CASSSDRTNEKLFF.